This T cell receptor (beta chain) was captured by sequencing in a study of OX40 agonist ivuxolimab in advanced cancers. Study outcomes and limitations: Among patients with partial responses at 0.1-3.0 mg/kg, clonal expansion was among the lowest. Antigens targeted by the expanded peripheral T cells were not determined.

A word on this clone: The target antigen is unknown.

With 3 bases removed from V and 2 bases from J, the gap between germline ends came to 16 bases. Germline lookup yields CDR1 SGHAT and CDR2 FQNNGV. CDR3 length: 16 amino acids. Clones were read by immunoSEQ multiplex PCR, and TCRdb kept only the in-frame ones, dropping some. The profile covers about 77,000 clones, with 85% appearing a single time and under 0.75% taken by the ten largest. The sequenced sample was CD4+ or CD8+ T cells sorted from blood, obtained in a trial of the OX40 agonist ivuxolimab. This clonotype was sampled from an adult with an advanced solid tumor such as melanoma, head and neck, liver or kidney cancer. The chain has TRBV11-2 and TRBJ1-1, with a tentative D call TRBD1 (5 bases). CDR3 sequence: CASSFRLIGGNTEAFF. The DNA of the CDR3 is TGTGCCAGCAGCTTTAGGTTAATTGGGGGAAACACTGAAGCTTTCTTT. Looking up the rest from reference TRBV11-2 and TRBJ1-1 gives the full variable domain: EAGVAQSPRYKIIEKRQSVAFWCNPISGHATLYWYQQILGQGPKLLIQFQNNGVVDDSQLPKDRFSAERLKGVDSTLKIQPAKLEDSAVYLCASSFRLIGGNTEAFFGQGTRLTVV.